This T cell receptor (beta chain) is drawn from a study of cytomegalovirus exposure and HLA in healthy donors. The study's findings and limits: Rare sequences made up most TCRs, while some public TCRs were found in many donors. The study designated fewer than 200 TCR beta chains cytomegalovirus-associated. The classifier, whose performance was assessed in both the original and validation cohorts, reportedly diagnosed cytomegalovirus status with high specificity and sensitivity.

This CDR3 has 14 residues. In germline, CDR1 is SGHTA, CDR2 FQGNSA. Trimming left V 2 bases short and J 2 bases short, with 10 bases between. Only in-frame clones appear in the TCRdb table, and some are missing; sequencing was by immunoSEQ multiplex PCR. The profile shows about 170,000 clones, about 89% of them singletons. A word on this clone: Its antigen remains unidentified.

V gene TRBV7-2 combines with J gene TRBJ2-7; no reliable D call. Sequencing was performed on PBMCs. The source of this sequence is a young man in good health and CMV-seropositive. The DNA of the CDR3 is TGTGCCAGCAGCTTATTCCAGTTCGCCTACGAGCAGTACTTC. It encodes CASSLFQFAYEQYF.